This entry describes one T cell receptor (beta chain). CDR1 and CDR2 (germline): KGHDR, SFDVKD. Trimming took off 8 bases at V and 0 bases at J, with 14 bases between the two ends. The length of the CDR3 is 15 residues. The sample comes from a study of blood T cell repertoires in COVID-19. Study-wide background: Italy, Spain and the United States were the sources of the convalescent and acute COVID-19 samples. T cells, B-cell-depleted T cells, or PBMCs supplied cDNA or gDNA.

Authors' analysis steps: Amplification with reference gene primers provided the estimates of nucleated cell counts. Using immunoSEQ multiplex PCR, the repertoire was profiled, and TCRdb retains in-frame clones only, with some absent. From that table come the V and J calls and clone size; the DNA was used to work out D and trimming. This table has about 34,000 clones, approximately 91% appearing once. This chain uses TRBV24-1 with TRBJ2-3; D is perhaps TRBD2 (5 bases). Sequencing input: peripheral blood. The receptor was derived from a human donor with active COVID-19. The donor label of this sample is uncertain. CDR3 sequence reads: CATTRGFGSTDTQYF. DNA for the CDR3: TGTGCCACCACCCGGGGATTCGGCAGCACAGATACGCAGTATTTT.